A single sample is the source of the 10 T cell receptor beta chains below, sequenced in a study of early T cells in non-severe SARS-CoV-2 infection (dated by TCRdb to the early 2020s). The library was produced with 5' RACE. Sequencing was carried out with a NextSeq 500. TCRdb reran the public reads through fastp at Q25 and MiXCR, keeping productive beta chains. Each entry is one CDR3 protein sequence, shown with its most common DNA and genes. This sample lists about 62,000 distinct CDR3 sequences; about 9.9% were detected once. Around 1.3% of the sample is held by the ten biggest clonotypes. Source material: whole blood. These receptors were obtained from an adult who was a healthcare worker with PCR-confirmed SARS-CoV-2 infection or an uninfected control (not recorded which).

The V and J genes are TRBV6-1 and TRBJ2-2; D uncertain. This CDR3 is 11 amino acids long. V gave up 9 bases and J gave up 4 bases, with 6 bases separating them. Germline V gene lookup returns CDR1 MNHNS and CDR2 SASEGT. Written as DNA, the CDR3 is TGTGCCAGTTGGACCACCGGGGAGCTGTTTTTT. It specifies CASWTTGELFF.

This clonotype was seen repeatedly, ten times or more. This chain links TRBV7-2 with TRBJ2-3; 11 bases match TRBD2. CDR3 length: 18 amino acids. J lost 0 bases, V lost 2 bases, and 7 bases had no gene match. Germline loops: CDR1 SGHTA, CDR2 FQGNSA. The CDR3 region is CASSLWGLAASSTDTQYF. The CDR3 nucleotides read TGTGCCAGCAGCTTATGGGGACTAGCGGCGTCTAGCACAGATACGCAGTATTTT.

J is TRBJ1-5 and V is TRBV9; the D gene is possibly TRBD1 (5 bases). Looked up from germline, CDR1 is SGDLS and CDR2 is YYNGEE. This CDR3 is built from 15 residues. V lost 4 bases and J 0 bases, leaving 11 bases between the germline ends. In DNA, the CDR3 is TGTGCCAGCAGCAAAGGGACGGATAGCAATCAGCCCCAGCATTTT. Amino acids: CASSKGTDSNQPQHF.

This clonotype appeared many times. The CDR3 here is CASSLKNTEAFF. CDR3 bases: TGTGCCAGCAGCTTAAAGAACACTGAAGCTTTCTTT. This chain connects TRBV5-4 to TRBJ1-1, with no clear D. This CDR3 spans 12 amino acids. Trimming removed 2 bases from V and 1 base from J, with 3 bases in between. Germline V gene data show CDR1 as SGHNT and CDR2 as YYREEE (reference sequence). Supplemented by reference TRBV5-4 and TRBJ1-1, the full variable domain reads ETGVTQSPTHLIKTRGQQVTLRCSSQSGHNTVSWYQQALGQGPQFIFQYYREEENGRGNFPPRFSGLQFPNYSSELNVNALELDDSALYLCASSLKNTEAFFGQGTRLTVV.

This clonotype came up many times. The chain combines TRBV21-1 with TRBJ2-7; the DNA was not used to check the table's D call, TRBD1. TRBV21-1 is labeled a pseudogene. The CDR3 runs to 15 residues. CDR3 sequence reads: CASSTTWDSTYEQYV. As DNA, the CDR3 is TGTGCCAGCAGCACAACCTGGGACAGCACCTACGAGCAGTACGTC.

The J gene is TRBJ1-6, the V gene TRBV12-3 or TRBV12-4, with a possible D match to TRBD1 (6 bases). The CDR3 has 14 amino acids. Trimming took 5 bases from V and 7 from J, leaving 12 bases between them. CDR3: CASSPRGRNSPLHF. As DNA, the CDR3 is TGTGCCAGCAGTCCCAGGGGTCGCAATTCACCCCTCCACTTT.

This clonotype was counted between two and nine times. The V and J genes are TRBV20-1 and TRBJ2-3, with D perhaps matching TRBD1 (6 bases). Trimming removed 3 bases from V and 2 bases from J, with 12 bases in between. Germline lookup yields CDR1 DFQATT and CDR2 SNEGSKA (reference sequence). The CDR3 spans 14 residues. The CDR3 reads CSARGDINTDTQYF. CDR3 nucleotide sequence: TGCAGTGCTAGGGGGGACATAAACACAGATACGCAGTATTTT.

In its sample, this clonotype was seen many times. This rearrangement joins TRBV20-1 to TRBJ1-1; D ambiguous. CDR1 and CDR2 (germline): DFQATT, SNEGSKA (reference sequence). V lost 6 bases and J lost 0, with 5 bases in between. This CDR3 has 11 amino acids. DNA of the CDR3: TGCAGTGCCCCAATGAACACTGAAGCTTTCTTT. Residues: CSAPMNTEAFF.

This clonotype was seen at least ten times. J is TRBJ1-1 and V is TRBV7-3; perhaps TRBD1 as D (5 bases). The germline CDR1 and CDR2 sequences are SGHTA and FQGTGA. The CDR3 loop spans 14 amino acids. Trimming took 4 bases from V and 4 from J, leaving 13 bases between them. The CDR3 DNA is TGTGCCAGCAGCTCTTCCCCAGGGACCACTGAAGCTTTCTTT. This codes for CASSSSPGTTEAFF.

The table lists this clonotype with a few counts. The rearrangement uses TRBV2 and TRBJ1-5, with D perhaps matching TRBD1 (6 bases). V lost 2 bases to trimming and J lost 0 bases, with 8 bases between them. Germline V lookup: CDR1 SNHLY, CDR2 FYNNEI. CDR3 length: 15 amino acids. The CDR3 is CASSETGNSNQPQHF. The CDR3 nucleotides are TGTGCCAGCAGTGAAACAGGGAATAGCAATCAGCCCCAGCATTTT.